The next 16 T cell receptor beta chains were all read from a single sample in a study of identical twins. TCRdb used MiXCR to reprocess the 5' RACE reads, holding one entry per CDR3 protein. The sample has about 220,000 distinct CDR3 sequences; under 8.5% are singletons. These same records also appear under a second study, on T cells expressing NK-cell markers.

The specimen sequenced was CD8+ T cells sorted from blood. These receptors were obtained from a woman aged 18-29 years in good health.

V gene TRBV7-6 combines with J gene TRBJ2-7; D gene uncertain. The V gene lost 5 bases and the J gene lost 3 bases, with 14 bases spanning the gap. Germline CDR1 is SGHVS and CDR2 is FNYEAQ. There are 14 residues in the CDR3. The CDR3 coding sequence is TGTGCCAGCAGCCCTCGTAGTTCGGGCTACGAGCAGTACTTC. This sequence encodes CASSPRSSGYEQYF.

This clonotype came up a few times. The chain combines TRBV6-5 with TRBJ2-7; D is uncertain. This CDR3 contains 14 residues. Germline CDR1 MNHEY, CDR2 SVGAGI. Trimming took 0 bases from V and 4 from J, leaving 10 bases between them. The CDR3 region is CASSYSRLEYEQYF. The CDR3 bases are TGTGCCAGCAGTTACTCGAGGCTAGAATACGAGCAGTACTTC.

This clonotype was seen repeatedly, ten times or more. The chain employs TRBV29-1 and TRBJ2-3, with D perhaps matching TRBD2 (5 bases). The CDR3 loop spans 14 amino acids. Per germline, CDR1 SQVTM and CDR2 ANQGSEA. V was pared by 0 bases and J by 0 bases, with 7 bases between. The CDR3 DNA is TGCAGCGTTGAAGAGGGAGTGAGCACAGATACGCAGTATTTT. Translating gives CSVEEGVSTDTQYF.

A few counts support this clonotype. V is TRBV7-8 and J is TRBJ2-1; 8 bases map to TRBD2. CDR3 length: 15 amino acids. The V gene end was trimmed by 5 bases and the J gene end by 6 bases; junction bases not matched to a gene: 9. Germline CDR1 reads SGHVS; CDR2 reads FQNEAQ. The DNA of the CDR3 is TGTGCCAGCAGCCACGGGGGGGCCTACGGCAATGAGCAGTTCTTC. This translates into CASSHGGAYGNEQFF.

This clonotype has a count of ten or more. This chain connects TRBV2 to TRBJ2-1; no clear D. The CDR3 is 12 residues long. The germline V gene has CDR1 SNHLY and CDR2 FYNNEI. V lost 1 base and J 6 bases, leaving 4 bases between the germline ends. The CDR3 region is CASSEGPNEQFF. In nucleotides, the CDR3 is TGTGCCAGCAGTGAAGGACCCAATGAGCAGTTCTTC.

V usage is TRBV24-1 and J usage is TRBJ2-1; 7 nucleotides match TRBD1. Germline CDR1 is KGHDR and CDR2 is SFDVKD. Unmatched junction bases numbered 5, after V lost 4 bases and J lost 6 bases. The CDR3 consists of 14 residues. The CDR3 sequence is CATSDSDRLNEQFF. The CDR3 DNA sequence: TGTGCCACCAGTGACTCGGACAGGCTCAATGAGCAGTTCTTC.

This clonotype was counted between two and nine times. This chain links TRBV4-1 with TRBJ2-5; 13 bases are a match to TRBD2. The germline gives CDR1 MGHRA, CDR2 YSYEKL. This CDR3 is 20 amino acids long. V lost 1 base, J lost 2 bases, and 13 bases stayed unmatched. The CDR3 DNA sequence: TGCGCCAGCAGCCAAGGGACCCTTAAACTAGCGGGAGGGGGTCAAGAGACCCAGTACTTC. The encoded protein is CASSQGTLKLAGGGQETQYF.

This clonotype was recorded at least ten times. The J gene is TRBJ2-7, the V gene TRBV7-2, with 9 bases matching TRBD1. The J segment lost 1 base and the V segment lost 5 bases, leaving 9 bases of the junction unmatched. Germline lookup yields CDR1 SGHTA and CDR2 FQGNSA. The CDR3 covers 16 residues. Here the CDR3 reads CASSIYRGHASYEQYF. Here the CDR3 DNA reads TGTGCCAGCAGCATTTACAGGGGGCATGCGTCCTACGAGCAGTACTTC. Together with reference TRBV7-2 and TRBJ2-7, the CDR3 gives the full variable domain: GAGVSQSPSNKVTEKGKDVELRCDPISGHTALYWYRQSLGQGLEFLIYFQGNSAPDKSGLPSDRFSAERTGGSVSTLTIQRTQQEDSAVYLCASSIYRGHASYEQYFGPGTRLTVT.

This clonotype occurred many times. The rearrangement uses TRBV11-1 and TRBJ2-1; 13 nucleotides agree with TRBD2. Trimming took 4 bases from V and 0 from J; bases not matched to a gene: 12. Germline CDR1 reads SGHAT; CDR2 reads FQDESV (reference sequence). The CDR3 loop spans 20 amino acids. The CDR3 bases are TGTGCCAGCAGCTCCACCCCGGGACTAGCGGGACGAAGCTCCTACAATGAGCAGTTCTTC. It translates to CASSSTPGLAGRSSYNEQFF.

The CDR3: CSVRTQRNEQYF. The CDR3 bases are TGCAGCGTTCGGACCCAACGCAACGAGCAGTACTTC. The chain links TRBV29-1 to TRBJ2-7; D unclear. Germline assignment: CDR1 SQVTM and CDR2 ANQGSEA. The CDR3 has 12 residues. Trimming shortened V by 5 bases and J by 5 bases, and 13 bases separated the two germline ends.

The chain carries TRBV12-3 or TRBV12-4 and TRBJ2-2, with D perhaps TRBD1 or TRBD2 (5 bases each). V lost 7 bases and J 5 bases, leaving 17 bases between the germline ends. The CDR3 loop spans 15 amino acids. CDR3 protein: CASNHPRGGTGELFF. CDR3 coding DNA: TGTGCCAGCAACCACCCCCGGGGCGGGACCGGGGAGCTGTTTTTT.

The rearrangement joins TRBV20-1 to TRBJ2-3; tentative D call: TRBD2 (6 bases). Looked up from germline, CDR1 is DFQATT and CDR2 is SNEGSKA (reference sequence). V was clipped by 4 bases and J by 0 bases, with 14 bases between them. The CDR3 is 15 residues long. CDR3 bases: TGCAGTGCTACCGATGGGGGGACTAGCACAGATACGCAGTATTTT. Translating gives CSATDGGTSTDTQYF.

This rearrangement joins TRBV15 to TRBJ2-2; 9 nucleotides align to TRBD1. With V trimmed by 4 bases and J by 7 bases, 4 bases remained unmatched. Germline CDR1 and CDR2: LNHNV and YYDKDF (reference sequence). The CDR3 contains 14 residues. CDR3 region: CATSKDRGGGELFF. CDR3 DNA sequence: TGTGCCACCAGCAAGGACAGGGGTGGCGGGGAGCTGTTTTTT.

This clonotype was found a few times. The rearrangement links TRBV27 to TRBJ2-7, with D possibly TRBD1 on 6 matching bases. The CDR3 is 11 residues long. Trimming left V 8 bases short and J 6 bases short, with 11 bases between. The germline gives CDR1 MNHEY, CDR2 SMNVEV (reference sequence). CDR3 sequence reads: CASGRGGEQYF. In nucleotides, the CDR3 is TGTGCCAGCGGGCGAGGGGGCGAGCAGTACTTC.

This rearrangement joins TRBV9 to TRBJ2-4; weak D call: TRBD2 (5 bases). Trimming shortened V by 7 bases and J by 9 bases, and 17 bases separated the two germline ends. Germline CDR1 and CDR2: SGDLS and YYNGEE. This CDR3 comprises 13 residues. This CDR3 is CASVLGPRCIQYF. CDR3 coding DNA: TGTGCCAGCGTACTAGGGCCCAGGTGCATTCAGTACTTC. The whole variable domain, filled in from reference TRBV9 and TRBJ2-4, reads DSGVTQTPKHLITATGQRVTLRCSPRSGDLSVYWYQQSLDQGLQFLIQYYNGEERAKGNILERFSAQQFPDLHSELNLSSLELGDSALYFCASVLGPRCIQYFGAGTRLSVL.

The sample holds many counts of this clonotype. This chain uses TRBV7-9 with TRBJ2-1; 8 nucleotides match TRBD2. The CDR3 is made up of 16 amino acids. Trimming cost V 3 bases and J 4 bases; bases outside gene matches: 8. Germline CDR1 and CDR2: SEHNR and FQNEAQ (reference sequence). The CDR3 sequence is CASSLGRLALYNEQFF. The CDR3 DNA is TGTGCCAGCAGCTTGGGTCGACTAGCGCTTTACAATGAGCAGTTCTTC.